The 32 T cell receptor beta chains below were found in one sample sequenced in a study of vaccination and CD4 T cells after COVID-19. Sample treatment: roughly nine-day PBMC culture with coronavirus spike peptide pools or control peptides (ViraFEST assay). It was before the COVID-19 pandemic (2011-2018) that the unexposed donor's CD4+ T cells were collected. Sequenced with the Oncomine TCR Beta short-read assay was DNA taken from cultured CD4+ T cells. TCRdb analysed the PCR reads with MiXCR anew, one entry per CDR3 protein. The sample lists approximately 8,600 distinct CDR3 sequences, under 55% occurring once. No antigen has been identified for these receptors. Sequenced sample: CD4+ T cells from blood, cultured in vitro. The origin of the receptors is a human donor in good health.

This chain connects TRBV20-1 to TRBJ2-7; D may correspond to TRBD1 or TRBD2 (5 bases each). The CDR3 runs 14 residues. The V end was cut by 6 bases, the J end by 5 bases, with 20 bases between. Germline lookup yields CDR1 DFQATT and CDR2 SNEGSKA (reference sequence). The CDR3 loop reads CSAILLRDDHEQYF. The CDR3 DNA follows: TGCAGTGCCATCCTCCTCCGGGACGACCACGAGCAGTACTTC.

This chain joins TRBV7-2 and TRBJ1-1; D may be TRBD1 (5 bases). Germline V gene lookup returns CDR1 SGHTA and CDR2 FQGNSA. This CDR3 has 15 residues. The V end lost 1 base, the J end lost 0 bases, and 9 bases lay between the germline ends. CDR3 DNA sequence: TGTGCCAGCAGCTTAGACCCGGGGGTGAACACTGAAGCTTTCTTT. Translated, it gives CASSLDPGVNTEAFF.

The gene calls are TRBV5-1 and TRBJ2-5; unclear D gene. The CDR3 consists of 11 residues. Germline V lookup: CDR1 SGHRS, CDR2 YFSETQ. V was shortened by 3 bases and J by 5 bases, with 5 bases between the two germline ends. CDR3 protein: CASSSHETQYF. The DNA for the CDR3 is TGCGCCAGCAGCTCGCATGAGACCCAGTACTTC.

The genes are TRBV7-9 and TRBJ1-6, with 9 bases lining up with TRBD1. Trimming took 5 bases from V and 9 from J; bases not matched to a gene: 5. CDR3 length: 14 amino acids. Germline CDR1 is SEHNR and CDR2 is FQNEAQ (reference sequence). The CDR3 DNA is TGTGCCAGCAGCCCGGACAGGGGTTTTTCACCCCTCCACTTT. This sequence encodes CASSPDRGFSPLHF.

This chain connects TRBV19 to TRBJ1-5; D gene unclear. CDR1 and CDR2 from the germline V gene are LNHDA and SQIVND (reference sequence). This CDR3 is 15 amino acids long. The germline V and J ends were trimmed by 1 base and 4 bases, with 11 bases remaining between them. The CDR3 sequence: CASSIGPDRNQPQHF. Written as DNA, the CDR3 is TGTGCCAGTAGTATAGGACCGGACCGAAATCAGCCCCAGCATTTT.

The rearrangement uses TRBV7-9 and TRBJ1-6; D call uncertain. CDR3 size: 15 residues. Trimming shortened V by 2 bases and J by 1 base, and 6 bases separated the two germline ends. CDR1 is SEHNR and CDR2 is FQNEAQ in the germline V gene (reference sequence). The CDR3 spells CASSLKGSYNSPLHF. DNA of the CDR3: TGTGCCAGCAGCTTAAAGGGATCCTATAATTCACCCCTCCACTTT.

V and J are TRBV12-3 or TRBV12-4 and TRBJ1-2; the D is unclear. The CDR3 is made up of 13 amino acids. V was clipped by 6 bases and J by 5 bases, with 13 bases between them. This CDR3 is CASSSQLEYGYTF. CDR3 DNA: TGTGCCAGCAGCTCCCAACTAGAATATGGCTACACCTTC.

This sequence joins TRBV7-2 and TRBJ1-1; 12 nucleotides match TRBD1. Trimming cost V 3 bases and J 1 base; bases outside gene matches: 6. The germline V gene encodes CDR1 SGHTA and CDR2 FQGNSA. The CDR3 runs 17 residues. The DNA for the CDR3 is TGTGCCAGCAGCTTTCGGGACAGGGGGCAAGCGAACACTGAAGCTTTCTTT. The encoded protein is CASSFRDRGQANTEAFF.

The chain couples TRBV7-2 to TRBJ2-7, with TRBD2 matching 15 bases. This CDR3 is built from 17 residues. With V trimmed by 5 bases and J by 2 bases, 7 bases remained unmatched. Germline V gene lookup returns CDR1 SGHTA and CDR2 FQGNSA. CDR3 loop: CASSIGLAGGPAYEQYF. In nucleotides, the CDR3 is TGTGCCAGCAGCATCGGACTAGCGGGAGGGCCCGCCTACGAGCAGTACTTC. The whole variable domain, remainder taken from reference TRBV7-2 and TRBJ2-7, is GAGVSQSPSNKVTEKGKDVELRCDPISGHTALYWYRQSLGQGLEFLIYFQGNSAPDKSGLPSDRFSAERTGGSVSTLTIQRTQQEDSAVYLCASSIGLAGGPAYEQYFGPGTRLTVT.

The chain joins TRBV27 to TRBJ2-3; D is uncertain. Germline V gene data show CDR1 as MNHEY and CDR2 as SMNVEV (reference sequence). This CDR3 is built from 14 residues. V was clipped by 5 bases and J by 1 base, with 10 bases between them. In DNA form, the CDR3 reads TGTGCCAGCAGTCCGATCAGCCGCACAGATACGCAGTATTTT. Protein sequence: CASSPISRTDTQYF.

The J gene is TRBJ1-1, the V gene TRBV6-2 or TRBV6-3; no definite D call. In germline, CDR1 is MNHEY, CDR2 SVGEGT. The CDR3 is 15 amino acids. V lost 3 bases, J lost 1 base, and 12 bases lay in between. The CDR3: CASSYFRTENTEAFF. The CDR3 nucleotides are TGTGCCAGCAGTTATTTTCGGACGGAGAACACTGAAGCTTTCTTT.

This clonotype was counted a few times. The chain is built from TRBV7-2 and TRBJ1-5, with 7 positions matching TRBD1. V lost 5 bases to trimming and J lost 9 bases; unmatched junction nucleotides: 4. CDR1 SGHTA and CDR2 FQGNSA come from the germline V gene. There are 12 residues in the CDR3. This CDR3 reads CASSLEGAPQHF. The CDR3 DNA reads as TGTGCCAGCAGCCTGGAGGGGGCGCCCCAGCATTTT. The whole variable domain, remainder taken from reference TRBV7-2 and TRBJ1-5, is GAGVSQSPSNKVTEKGKDVELRCDPISGHTALYWYRQSLGQGLEFLIYFQGNSAPDKSGLPSDRFSAERTGGSVSTLTIQRTQQEDSAVYLCASSLEGAPQHFGDGTRLSIL.

J is TRBJ2-7 and V is TRBV7-8, with 7 bases aligning to TRBD1. Germline V gene data show CDR1 as SGHVS and CDR2 as FQNEAQ. V was clipped by 1 base and J by 0 bases; unmatched bases: 6. The CDR3 contains 16 residues. The CDR3 reads CASSLDRQGSSYEQYF. The CDR3 coding sequence is TGTGCCAGCAGCTTAGATCGACAGGGCAGCTCCTACGAGCAGTACTTC.

The chain carries TRBV20-1 and TRBJ2-1; maybe TRBD2 (6 bases). This CDR3 region has 14 residues. Germline-derived CDR1 and CDR2 are DFQATT and SNEGSKA (reference sequence). V lost 6 bases, J lost 5 bases, and 17 bases lay in between. The CDR3 here is CSAHGGLTDNEQFF. The CDR3 nucleotides are TGCAGTGCCCACGGGGGACTGACTGACAATGAGCAGTTCTTC.

This clonotype was picked up one time. The chain joins TRBV7-9 to TRBJ1-1; D is uncertain. In germline, CDR1 is SEHNR, CDR2 FQNEAQ (reference sequence). Trimming took 1 base from V and 1 from J, leaving 4 bases between them. The CDR3 is made up of 13 amino acids. Written as DNA, the CDR3 is TGTGCCAGCAGCTTAGAGGGGAACACTGAAGCTTTCTTT. Residues: CASSLEGNTEAFF.

V and J are TRBV19 and TRBJ2-3; D call uncertain. Deletions cut 10 bases from V and 2 bases from J, with 13 bases between. The CDR3 covers 13 residues. In germline, CDR1 is LNHDA, CDR2 SQIVND (reference sequence). The CDR3 DNA reads as TGTGCCATCCGAGGTGGTATCACAGATACGCAGTATTTT. As protein: CAIRGGITDTQYF.

There are a few counts of this clonotype. V gene TRBV6-1 combines with J gene TRBJ2-7; D is perhaps TRBD1 or TRBD2 (5 bases each). CDR1 and CDR2 (germline): MNHNS, SASEGT. This CDR3 contains 18 residues. Trimming stripped 0 bases from V and 0 bases from J, with 18 bases between. The CDR3 DNA follows: TGTGCCAGCAGTGAAGCGCTTCGAGGGGTTGGGTCCTCCTACGAGCAGTACTTC. As protein: CASSEALRGVGSSYEQYF.

This chain uses TRBV27 with TRBJ1-1; D remains unclear. Germline CDR1 MNHEY, CDR2 SMNVEV (reference sequence). The CDR3 is 17 amino acids. The germline V and J ends were trimmed by 1 base and 0 bases, with 15 bases remaining between them. CDR3 coding DNA: TGTGCCAGCAGTTTATACGTAGGGAGGGCCGTGAACACTGAAGCTTTCTTT. It yields the protein CASSLYVGRAVNTEAFF.

This rearrangement joins TRBV24-1 to TRBJ2-2; the D gene is possibly TRBD1 (6 bases). V lost 3 bases, J lost 5 bases, and 12 bases lay in between. The CDR3 extends over 15 amino acids. CDR1 and CDR2 (germline): KGHDR, SFDVKD. The CDR3 region is CATSDRVQGTGELFF. CDR3 DNA: TGTGCCACCAGTGATCGCGTCCAGGGGACCGGGGAGCTGTTTTTT.

The chain carries TRBV20-1 and TRBJ2-7; 8 nucleotides agree with TRBD1. The germline gives CDR1 DFQATT, CDR2 SNEGSKA (reference sequence). The junction had 9 bases not matched to a gene; V was cut back by 1 base and J by 7 bases. The CDR3 has 14 residues. CDR3 protein: CSARALGTGREQYF. CDR3 coding DNA: TGCAGTGCTAGAGCCCTAGGGACAGGACGAGAGCAGTACTTC.

V gene TRBV6-2 or TRBV6-3 combines with J gene TRBJ2-3; the D gene is possibly TRBD2 (6 bases). V was trimmed by 2 bases and J by 1 base, leaving 19 bases between them. The CDR3 runs to 18 residues. Germline values: CDR1 MNHEY, CDR2 SVGEGT. CDR3 bases: TGTGCCAGCAGTTACCGCCCCCGCGGGGTCAAGGGCACAGATACGCAGTATTTT. It is translated as CASSYRPRGVKGTDTQYF.

The gene calls are TRBV15 and TRBJ1-4; 11 nucleotides align to TRBD1. The CDR3 loop spans 15 amino acids. In germline, CDR1 is LNHNV, CDR2 YYDKDF (reference sequence). V was pared by 1 base and J by 6 bases, with 1 base of the junction left unmatched. CDR3 DNA: TGTGCCACCAGCAGAGGGGGACAGGGGGATGAAAAACTGTTTTTT. Translating it yields CATSRGGQGDEKLFF.

V usage is TRBV12-3 or TRBV12-4 and J usage is TRBJ2-7, with D possibly being TRBD1 or TRBD2 (5 bases each). CDR3 size: 15 residues. Deletions cut 2 bases from V and 3 bases from J, with 14 bases between. The CDR3 nucleotides are TGTGCCAGCAGTTTATATGGGACGGTCCGCTACGAGCAGTACTTC. It specifies CASSLYGTVRYEQYF.

This rearrangement joins TRBV4-1 to TRBJ2-2; 10 nucleotides match TRBD2. The J segment lost 4 bases and the V segment lost 2 bases, leaving 4 bases of the junction unmatched. Per the germline V gene, CDR1 is MGHRA and CDR2 is YSYEKL. CDR3 length: 16 amino acids. CDR3 DNA: TGCGCCAGCAGCCAAAGCGGGGGGGGCGGCACCGGGGAGCTGTTTTTT. Its translation: CASSQSGGGGTGELFF.

This clonotype has more than one count but fewer than ten. This CDR3 reads CSARTSAGASRSYNEQFF. In nucleotides, the CDR3 is TGCAGTGCACGTACTAGCGCGGGAGCTTCTAGGTCCTACAATGAGCAGTTCTTC. The chain is built from TRBV20-1 and TRBJ2-1; 7 nucleotides match TRBD2. V gave up 6 bases and J gave up 1 base; unmatched junction bases: 18. CDR3 size: 18 residues. From germline, CDR1 is DFQATT and CDR2 SNEGSKA (reference sequence).

The chain employs TRBV2 and TRBJ1-2; weak D call: TRBD1 (6 bases). CDR1 is SNHLY and CDR2 is FYNNEI in the germline V gene. Trimming removed 6 bases from V and 8 bases from J, with 16 bases in between. The CDR3 is made up of 13 amino acids. CDR3 nucleotides: TGTGCCAGCAGCTACAGGGTCGGGTGGGGCTACACCTTC. Encoded protein: CASSYRVGWGYTF.

The J gene is TRBJ2-1, the V gene TRBV20-1; 14 positions agree with TRBD2. Germline V lookup: CDR1 DFQATT, CDR2 SNEGSKA (reference sequence). The ends lost 3 bases at V and 9 bases at J; junction bases unmatched: 7. CDR3 length: 15 residues. DNA of the CDR3: TGCAGTGCTAGCATGGGACTAGCGGGAGTTAGTGAGCAGTTCTTC. Encoded protein: CSASMGLAGVSEQFF.

V gene TRBV2 combines with J gene TRBJ2-1, with 10 bases lining up with TRBD2. The CDR3 contains 16 residues. Germline values: CDR1 SNHLY, CDR2 FYNNEI. The junction had 11 bases not matched to a gene; V was cut back by 8 bases and J by 4 bases. The CDR3, as DNA: TGTGCCAGCGTTCCAAAAACTAGCGGGACGTACAATGAGCAGTTCTTC. This codes for CASVPKTSGTYNEQFF. The entire variable domain, with the rest obtained from reference TRBV2 and TRBJ2-1, is as follows: EPEVTQTPSHQVTQMGQEVILRCVPISNHLYFYWYRQILGQKVEFLVSFYNNEISEKSEIFDDQFSVERPDGSNFTLKIRSTKLEDSAMYFCASVPKTSGTYNEQFFGPGTRLTVL.

In its sample, this clonotype was seen a few times. The chain is built from TRBV4-3 and TRBJ1-3, with 7 bases aligning to TRBD1. Germline loops: CDR1 LGHNA, CDR2 YSLEER. CDR3 length: 16 amino acids. J gave up 0 bases and V 4 bases, and 6 bases lay outside the gene matches. CDR3 sequence reads: CASSPGQESSGNTIYF. In DNA form, the CDR3 reads TGCGCCAGCAGCCCCGGACAGGAGAGCTCTGGAAACACCATATATTTT.

The chain links TRBV30 to TRBJ1-2; possibly TRBD1 for D (6 bases). The CDR3 is 13 residues long. Trimming shortened V by 0 bases and J by 9 bases, and 14 bases separated the two germline ends. Looked up from germline, CDR1 is GTSNPN and CDR2 is SVGIG (reference sequence). The CDR3 nucleotides read TGTGCCTGGAGTGTGGGGGCGGCGGGGCGCTACACCTTC. The encoded protein is CAWSVGAAGRYTF.

This rearrangement joins TRBV20-1 to TRBJ1-1; D gene uncertain. The CDR3 sequence is 13 residues long. V lost 1 base, J lost 1 base, and 7 bases lay in between. Germline V gene sequence: CDR1 DFQATT, CDR2 SNEGSKA (reference sequence). In nucleotides, the CDR3 is TGCAGTGCTAGAGTCGGCGGGAACACTGAAGCTTTCTTT. Translated: CSARVGGNTEAFF.

This chain uses TRBV6-1 with TRBJ1-6; D may be TRBD1 (6 bases). Trimming cost V 5 bases and J 11 bases, with 19 bases left between them. The CDR3 totals 15 residues. The V gene's germline CDR1 is MNHNS and CDR2 SASEGT. CDR3 loop: CASSRTVGQRAPLHF. CDR3 bases: TGTGCCAGCAGTCGGACAGTCGGTCAAAGGGCACCCCTCCACTTT.